The next 21 T cell receptor beta chains were all read from a single sample in a study of blood T cells in healthy people across ages. Using a J-beta primer mix together with a sample-barcoded 5' primer, a second PCR was run for about 6 to 12 cycles. TCRdb re-analysed the 5' RACE reads in MiXCR, keeping a single row per CDR3 protein. The sample has approximately 1.5 million distinct CDR3 sequences, 30% to 40% seen once. Sequencing input: blood. Every receptor here comes from a woman aged 25-40 years in good health.

This chain connects TRBV28 to TRBJ2-1; the D gene is possibly TRBD1 (5 bases). The germline V gene has CDR1 MDHEN and CDR2 SYDVKM. The CDR3 sequence is 15 residues long. The V gene lost 2 bases and the J gene lost 8 bases, with 16 bases spanning the gap. The CDR3 region has the DNA TGTGCCAGCAGTTTACAGGGAAAAAGAGGCCATGAGCAGTTCTTC. It codes for CASSLQGKRGHEQFF.

This clonotype has only a few counts. The V gene is TRBV3-1, the J gene TRBJ1-1; the match to TRBD1 covers 10 bases. The CDR3 has 14 residues. Per the germline V gene, CDR1 is LGHDT and CDR2 is YNNKEL (reference sequence). V gave up 7 bases and J gave up 4 bases; unmatched junction bases: 6. The CDR3 is CASTRWDRGTEAFF. As DNA, the CDR3 is TGTGCCAGCACCCGGTGGGACAGGGGCACTGAAGCTTTCTTT.

This clonotype was seen once. The chain employs TRBV18 and TRBJ2-3; D is uncertain. This CDR3 has 15 residues. The V and J ends lost 2 bases and 1 base respectively, with 10 bases between them. Germline V gene sequence: CDR1 KGHSH, CDR2 LQKENI. CDR3 region: CASSPWGFGTDTQYF. As DNA, the CDR3 is TGTGCCAGCTCACCATGGGGATTCGGCACAGATACGCAGTATTTT.

This clonotype was observed a few times. The V gene is TRBV28, the J gene TRBJ2-3; 7 positions match TRBD1. CDR1 and CDR2 (germline): MDHEN, SYDVKM. This CDR3 spans 16 amino acids. V lost 5 bases to trimming and J lost 0 bases; unmatched junction nucleotides: 8. The CDR3 nucleotides read TGTGCCAGCAGTCCTTACAGGGGAAAGAGCACAGATACGCAGTATTTT. Translation gives CASSPYRGKSTDTQYF.

This clonotype was seen a few times. This chain uses TRBV20-1 with TRBJ1-2; D remains unclear. The CDR3 is 13 residues long. Trimming shortened V by 4 bases and J by 2 bases, and 11 bases separated the two germline ends. CDR1 is DFQATT, CDR2 SNEGSKA, per germline (reference sequence). This CDR3 is CSAMPDGNYGYTF. Here the CDR3 DNA reads TGCAGTGCTATGCCGGACGGAAACTATGGCTACACCTTC.

This clonotype was detected once. The chain combines TRBV2 with TRBJ2-7; D ambiguous. This CDR3 spans 13 amino acids. Trimming pared 6 bases from V and 3 bases from J, leaving 12 bases between. Looked up from germline, CDR1 is SNHLY and CDR2 is FYNNEI. The CDR3 DNA sequence: TGTGCCAGCAGCGCCACAGAGGACTACGAGCAGTACTTC. Protein product: CASSATEDYEQYF.

This sequence joins TRBV27 and TRBJ2-7; tentatively, D is TRBD1 (6 bases). The V gene's germline CDR1 is MNHEY and CDR2 SMNVEV (reference sequence). V lost 2 bases and J lost 2, with 13 bases in between. This CDR3 region has 15 residues. The CDR3 DNA follows: TGTGCCAGCAGTTTAAACAGGGCAGTCCCCTACGAGCAGTACTTC. Translated: CASSLNRAVPYEQYF.

This clonotype appeared a few times. The junction departs from the called germline gene at one end, perhaps through a read error. The chain is built from TRBV2 and TRBJ2-3; D not resolved. The CDR3 loop spans 13 amino acids. Looked up from germline, CDR1 is SNHLY and CDR2 is FYNNEI. The CDR3 protein is CASSAGLGDTQYF. The DNA for the CDR3 is TGTGCCAGTAGTGCCGGGTTAGGAGATACGCAGTATTTT.

Only a few counts were recorded for this clonotype. The chain employs TRBV7-9 and TRBJ2-7; perhaps TRBD2 as D (6 bases). Gene TRBJ2-5 matches the end of the DNA better, so the J call may be wrong. In germline, CDR1 is SEHNR, CDR2 FQNEAQ (reference sequence). The CDR3 is 13 residues long. CDR3 coding DNA: TGTGCCAGCAGCTTATTCGCGGGGCAGACCCAGTACTTC. Residues: CASSLFAGQTQYF.

This chain connects TRBV5-1 to TRBJ1-3; D uncertain. The V gene's germline CDR1 is SGHRS and CDR2 YFSETQ. V was clipped by 3 bases and J by 2 bases, with 6 bases between them. This CDR3 comprises 13 residues. The CDR3 here is CASSWDPGNTIYF. The CDR3 nucleotides read TGCGCCAGCAGCTGGGATCCTGGAAACACCATATATTTT.

Only a few counts were recorded for this clonotype. The chain links TRBV9 to TRBJ2-1; tentative D call: TRBD2 (6 bases). There are 19 residues in the CDR3. CDR1 SGDLS and CDR2 YYNGEE come from the germline V gene. The V gene lost 0 bases and the J gene lost 5 bases, with 24 bases spanning the gap. The CDR3 DNA follows: TGTGCCAGCAGCGTAGAAGCGTTCCTGACCGGGACTGGAAACAATGAGCAGTTCTTC. The encoded protein is CASSVEAFLTGTGNNEQFF. Full variable domain (missing parts from reference TRBV9 and TRBJ2-1): DSGVTQTPKHLITATGQRVTLRCSPRSGDLSVYWYQQSLDQGLQFLIQYYNGEERAKGNILERFSAQQFPDLHSELNLSSLELGDSALYFCASSVEAFLTGTGNNEQFFGPGTRLTVL.

This clonotype has a count of ten or more. The CDR3 DNA is TGCAGTGCTACTCACCCCGGGACAGGAAACATTCAGTACTTC. Amino acids: CSATHPGTGNIQYF. J is TRBJ2-4 and V is TRBV20-1; 8 positions match TRBD1. CDR1 is DFQATT, CDR2 SNEGSKA, per germline (reference sequence). J lost 6 bases, V lost 4 bases, and 8 bases had no gene match. CDR3 length: 14 amino acids.

This clonotype was seen a handful of times. The chain carries TRBV15 and TRBJ1-2, with 8 bases identical to TRBD1. The V segment lost 0 bases and the J segment 4 bases; nucleotides outside the gene matches: 1. In germline, CDR1 is LNHNV, CDR2 YYDKDF (reference sequence). This CDR3 contains 14 residues. As DNA, the CDR3 is TGTGCCACCAGCAGAGAACAGGGGGTCTATGGCTACACCTTC. Protein sequence: CATSREQGVYGYTF.

This clonotype was seen a handful of times. This chain joins TRBV4-2 and TRBJ2-3, with D possibly being TRBD1 (6 bases). V shed 1 base and J shed 2 bases, with 13 bases lying between them. The germline gives CDR1 LGHNA, CDR2 YNFKEQ. The CDR3 is made up of 16 amino acids. CDR3 sequence (DNA): TGTGCCAGCAGCCAAGGATCCAGGGGAACCACAGATACGCAGTATTTT. Translated: CASSQGSRGTTDTQYF.

A note on this clonotype: The junction departs from the called germline gene at one end, perhaps through a read error. This sequence joins TRBV11-2 and TRBJ1-1, with 8 bases matching TRBD1. Germline CDR1 SGHAT, CDR2 FQNNGV. The CDR3 covers 13 residues. CDR3 coding DNA: TGTGTCAGCTTACAGGGGGGGAACACTGAAGCTTTCTTT. It yields the protein CVSLQGGNTEAFF.

The rearrangement joins TRBV25-1 to TRBJ2-7; 10 positions agree with TRBD2. The DNA end favors TRBJ2-5, so the J call may be wrong. The CDR3 has 17 residues. The germline gives CDR1 MGHDK, CDR2 SYGVNS. The CDR3: CASSELIRSSGRKTQYF. The CDR3 DNA reads as TGTGCCAGCAGTGAATTGATAAGGTCTAGCGGGAGAAAGACCCAGTACTTC.

The gene calls are TRBV20-1 and TRBJ2-5; no reliable D call. Germline CDR1 is DFQATT and CDR2 is SNEGSKA (reference sequence). Trimming left V 1 base short and J 2 bases short, with 14 bases between. CDR3 length: 15 amino acids. This CDR3 reads CSARGRLSAQETQYF. The DNA for the CDR3 is TGCAGTGCTAGAGGCCGCCTATCGGCACAAGAGACCCAGTACTTC.

This clonotype appeared a few times. The chain joins TRBV7-2 to TRBJ1-3, with a tentative D call TRBD1 (5 bases). Germline V lookup: CDR1 SGHTA, CDR2 FQGNSA. V lost 8 bases and J lost 4, with 12 bases in between. This CDR3 is 13 amino acids long. CDR3 nucleotides: TGTGCCAGCGGCGCAGGGAAAGGAAACACCATATATTTT. Amino acid sequence: CASGAGKGNTIYF.

The CDR3 DNA is TGCGCCAGCAGCCAAGGAAGGACAGAGTCCTACGAGCAGTACTTC. As protein: CASSQGRTESYEQYF. J is TRBJ2-7 and V is TRBV4-1, with D possibly being TRBD1 (6 bases). The CDR3 contains 15 residues. CDR1 MGHRA and CDR2 YSYEKL come from the germline V gene. Deletions cut 1 base from V and 1 base from J, with 11 bases between.

This CDR3 is CASTTSYEQYF. For the CDR3, the DNA is TGTGCCAGCACCACCTCCTACGAGCAGTACTTC. This rearrangement joins TRBV28 to TRBJ2-7; D gene uncertain. CDR1 is MDHEN and CDR2 is SYDVKM in the germline V gene. There are 11 residues in the CDR3. V lost 7 bases to trimming and J lost 0 bases, with 4 bases between them.

The chain uses TRBV5-1 and TRBJ2-7, with D possibly TRBD1 on 7 matching bases. The end of the DNA is better explained by TRBJ2-5, so the J call may be wrong. From germline, CDR1 is SGHRS and CDR2 YFSETQ. CDR3 length: 17 residues. CDR3 nucleotide sequence: TGCGCCAGCAGCTCGACAGGGAAGGGGGGCTATCGAGAGACCCAGTACTTC. Amino acids: CASSSTGKGGYRETQYF.